A selection of T cell receptor beta chains follows, all from one sample in a study of yellow fever vaccine responses in identical twins. TCRdb reprocessed the RT-PCR reads with MiXCR, giving one entry per CDR3 protein. The table includes 11,000 to 15,000 distinct CDR3 sequences, approximately 84% detected once. The source material was T cells from blood (PBMCs), unsorted or a sorted subset (not recorded which), sampled before or after yellow fever vaccination (not recorded which). The receptors derive from a woman aged 18-29 years who received the yellow fever vaccine. The CDR3 runs from the conserved cysteine through the conserved F or W. The D gene is left open where the match is weak. Clone sizes are given selectively: once, few, many, or a class where the clone is expanded.

CDR3 length: 12
D gene: .
V gene: TRBV2
clone size: .
J gene: TRBJ2-3
CDR3 protein: CASRTGSDTLYF
CDR3 DNA: TGTGCCAGCAGAACAGGGTCGGATACGCTGTATTTT

CDR3 length: 17
D gene: TRBD2
V gene: TRBV11-3
clone size: .
J gene: TRBJ2-1
CDR3 protein: CASSLNKLARSIDEQFF
CDR3 DNA: TGTGCCAGCAGCCTCAACAAACTAGCGAGGAGTATCGATGAGCAGTTCTTC

CDR3 length: 14
D gene: TRBD2
V gene: TRBV11-1
clone size: .
J gene: TRBJ2-1
CDR3 protein: CASSLIPSGNEQFF
CDR3 DNA: TGTGCCAGCAGCTTGATTCCTAGCGGCAATGAGCAGTTCTTC

CDR3 length: 16
D gene: .
V gene: TRBV11-1
clone size: .
J gene: TRBJ1-2
CDR3 protein: CASSPQTEFANYGYTF
CDR3 DNA: TGTGCCAGCAGCCCACAGACAGAATTCGCTAACTATGGCTACACCTTC

CDR3 length: 13
D gene: .
V gene: TRBV3-1
clone size: .
J gene: TRBJ1-1
CDR3 protein: CASSLRTDSRAFF
CDR3 DNA: TGTGCCAGCAGCCTGCGGACCGATTCGAGAGCTTTCTTT

CDR3 length: 16
D gene: .
V gene: TRBV14
clone size: .
J gene: TRBJ2-7
CDR3 protein: CASSQWSGERAYEQYF
CDR3 DNA: TGTGCCAGCAGCCAATGGTCTGGGGAGAGGGCCTACGAGCAGTACTTC

CDR3 length: 17
D gene: .
V gene: TRBV4-1
clone size: .
J gene: TRBJ2-1
CDR3 protein: CASSQDKQASSYNEQFF
CDR3 DNA: TGCGCCAGCAGCCAAGATAAACAGGCGAGCTCCTACAATGAGCAGTTCTTC

CDR3 length: 15
D gene: .
V gene: TRBV12-3/TRBV12-4
clone size: .
J gene: TRBJ2-4
CDR3 protein: CASSLVTGNQNIQYF
CDR3 DNA: TGTGCCAGCAGCCTAGTTACAGGGAACCAAAACATTCAGTACTTC

CDR3 length: 14
D gene: TRBD2
V gene: TRBV7-9
clone size: .
J gene: TRBJ2-1
CDR3 protein: CASSPRSAGDEQFF
CDR3 DNA: TGTGCCAGCAGCCCGAGATCAGCGGGGGATGAGCAGTTCTTC

CDR3 length: 16
D gene: .
V gene: TRBV2
clone size: .
J gene: TRBJ1-5
CDR3 protein: CASSESGRDFNQPQHF
CDR3 DNA: TGTGCCAGCAGTGAAAGCGGGAGGGACTTCAATCAGCCCCAGCATTTT

CDR3 length: 15
D gene: .
V gene: TRBV6-1
clone size: .
J gene: TRBJ1-1
CDR3 protein: CASRPGKTGNTEAFF
CDR3 DNA: TGTGCCAGCAGGCCCGGAAAGACAGGGAACACTGAAGCTTTCTTT

CDR3 length: 14
D gene: .
V gene: TRBV2
clone size: .
J gene: TRBJ2-7
CDR3 protein: CASSDWGDSYEQYF
CDR3 DNA: TGTGCCAGCAGTGACTGGGGCGACTCCTACGAGCAGTACTTC

CDR3 length: 16
D gene: TRBD1
V gene: TRBV15
clone size: once
J gene: TRBJ1-1
CDR3 protein: CATSMGTGGRGTEAFF
CDR3 DNA: TGTGCCACCAGCATGGGGACAGGGGGCAGGGGCACTGAAGCTTTCTTT

CDR3 length: 15
D gene: .
V gene: TRBV4-2
clone size: .
J gene: TRBJ2-7
CDR3 protein: CASSQGEGSSYEQYF
CDR3 DNA: TGTGCCAGCAGCCAAGGTGAGGGTAGCTCCTACGAGCAGTACTTC

CDR3 length: 12
D gene: .
V gene: TRBV20-1
clone size: .
J gene: TRBJ2-1
CDR3 protein: CSARDMNNEQFF
CDR3 DNA: TGCAGTGCTAGAGATATGAACAATGAGCAGTTCTTC

CDR3 length: 16
D gene: .
V gene: TRBV2
clone size: few
J gene: TRBJ2-1
CDR3 protein: CASGELRGLSYNEQFF
CDR3 DNA: TGTGCCAGCGGTGAATTGAGAGGGCTCTCCTACAATGAGCAGTTCTTC

CDR3 length: 15
D gene: .
V gene: TRBV19
clone size: .
J gene: TRBJ1-3
CDR3 protein: CASNPQGHSGNTIYF
CDR3 DNA: TGTGCCAGTAACCCCCAGGGCCACTCTGGAAACACCATATATTTT

CDR3 length: 13
D gene: TRBD1
V gene: TRBV25-1
clone size: few
J gene: TRBJ1-5
CDR3 protein: CASRGQGNQPQHF
CDR3 DNA: TGTGCCAGCAGAGGACAGGGCAATCAGCCCCAGCATTTT

CDR3 length: 14
D gene: .
V gene: TRBV3-1
clone size: once
J gene: TRBJ2-5
CDR3 protein: CASSQFEKGETQYF
CDR3 DNA: TGTGCCAGCAGCCAATTCGAGAAGGGAGAGACCCAGTACTTC

CDR3 length: 11
D gene: .
V gene: TRBV10-3
clone size: .
J gene: TRBJ2-1
CDR3 protein: CAISDANEQFF
CDR3 DNA: TGTGCCATCAGTGACGCCAATGAGCAGTTCTTC

CDR3 length: 15
D gene: .
V gene: TRBV11-3
clone size: .
J gene: TRBJ1-5
CDR3 protein: CASSPFSGGNQPQHF
CDR3 DNA: TGTGCCAGCAGCCCATTCTCCGGGGGCAATCAGCCCCAGCATTTT

CDR3 length: 15
D gene: .
V gene: TRBV23-1
clone size: .
J gene: TRBJ1-1
CDR3 protein: CASSQPPGGFTEAFF
CDR3 DNA: TGCGCCAGCAGTCAACCCCCCGGGGGCTTCACTGAAGCTTTCTTT

CDR3 length: 16
D gene: .
V gene: TRBV6-2/TRBV6-3
clone size: once
J gene: TRBJ2-7
CDR3 protein: CASSSLVSGRDYEQYF
CDR3 DNA: TGTGCCAGCAGCTCCCTGGTTAGCGGCCGGGACTACGAGCAGTACTTC

CDR3 length: 14
D gene: .
V gene: TRBV11-1
clone size: .
J gene: TRBJ2-3
CDR3 protein: CASSPLVSTDTQYF
CDR3 DNA: TGTGCCAGCAGCCCCCTAGTCAGCACAGATACGCAGTATTTT

CDR3 length: 12
D gene: .
V gene: TRBV12-3/TRBV12-4
clone size: .
J gene: TRBJ2-1
CDR3 protein: CASSLRLSEQFF
CDR3 DNA: TGTGCCAGCAGTCTTCGACTAAGTGAGCAGTTCTTC

CDR3 length: 12
D gene: TRBD2
V gene: TRBV29-1
clone size: .
J gene: TRBJ2-1
CDR3 protein: CSALAGGREQFF
CDR3 DNA: TGCAGTGCTTTAGCGGGAGGCCGTGAGCAGTTCTTC

CDR3 length: 16
D gene: .
V gene: TRBV5-1
clone size: .
J gene: TRBJ2-1
CDR3 protein: CASSLGTLTVYNEQFF
CDR3 DNA: TGCGCCAGCAGCTTGGGAACCCTGACAGTCTACAATGAGCAGTTCTTC

CDR3 length: 15
D gene: .
V gene: TRBV11-2
clone size: .
J gene: TRBJ2-3
CDR3 protein: CASSLRGWGTDTQYF
CDR3 DNA: TGTGCCAGCAGCCTTAGGGGCTGGGGCACAGATACGCAGTATTTT

CDR3 length: 15
D gene: .
V gene: TRBV4-1
clone size: .
J gene: TRBJ1-6
CDR3 protein: CASSQERTGNSPLHF
CDR3 DNA: TGCGCCAGCAGCCAAGAAAGGACGGGAAATTCACCCCTCCACTTT

CDR3 length: 16
D gene: TRBD2
V gene: TRBV4-2
clone size: .
J gene: TRBJ2-3
CDR3 protein: CASSPGLAGFSDTQYF
CDR3 DNA: TGTGCCAGCAGCCCGGGACTAGCGGGGTTCTCAGATACGCAGTATTTT

CDR3 length: 13
D gene: .
V gene: TRBV2
clone size: .
J gene: TRBJ1-5
CDR3 protein: CGGAGDSNQPQHF
CDR3 DNA: TGTGGTGGGGCAGGGGATAGCAATCAGCCCCAGCATTTT

CDR3 length: 14
D gene: .
V gene: TRBV7-9
clone size: .
J gene: TRBJ2-5
CDR3 protein: CASSLFRDGETQYF
CDR3 DNA: TGTGCCAGCAGCTTATTTCGGGACGGGGAGACCCAGTACTTC

CDR3 length: 15
D gene: .
V gene: TRBV6-2/TRBV6-3
clone size: .
J gene: TRBJ1-1
CDR3 protein: CASSSRDAMNTEAFF
CDR3 DNA: TGTGCCAGCAGTTCCCGAGACGCCATGAACACTGAAGCTTTCTTT

CDR3 length: 11
D gene: .
V gene: TRBV2
clone size: .
J gene: TRBJ2-5
CDR3 protein: CASMLMETQYF
CDR3 DNA: TGTGCCAGCATGTTGATGGAGACCCAGTACTTC

CDR3 length: 13
D gene: .
V gene: TRBV2
clone size: .
J gene: TRBJ1-1
CDR3 protein: CASSRTMNTEAFF
CDR3 DNA: TGTGCCAGCAGTCGGACAATGAACACTGAAGCTTTCTTT

CDR3 length: 13
D gene: .
V gene: TRBV6-5
clone size: .
J gene: TRBJ2-1
CDR3 protein: CASSYPPTTEQFF
CDR3 DNA: TGTGCCAGCAGTTACCCTCCGACAACGGAGCAGTTCTTC

CDR3 length: 15
D gene: TRBD2
V gene: TRBV12-3/TRBV12-4
clone size: .
J gene: TRBJ2-4
CDR3 protein: CASRSSGLAKNIQYF
CDR3 DNA: TGTGCCAGCAGAAGTAGCGGGTTAGCCAAAAACATTCAGTACTTC

CDR3 length: 18
D gene: .
V gene: TRBV9
clone size: .
J gene: TRBJ1-1
CDR3 protein: CASSLSSDRRRMNTEAFF
CDR3 DNA: TGTGCCAGCAGCCTTAGCTCCGACAGGCGGAGGATGAACACTGAAGCTTTCTTT

CDR3 length: 17
D gene: TRBD2
V gene: TRBV6-1
clone size: .
J gene: TRBJ2-1
CDR3 protein: CASSVVHRTSGNNEQFF
CDR3 DNA: TGTGCCAGCAGTGTCGTCCATAGGACTAGCGGAAACAATGAGCAGTTCTTC

CDR3 length: 12
D gene: .
V gene: TRBV20-1
clone size: .
J gene: TRBJ2-1
CDR3 protein: CRCRDGNNEQFF
CDR3 DNA: TGCAGATGTAGAGATGGGAACAATGAGCAGTTCTTC

CDR3 length: 14
D gene: .
V gene: TRBV12-3/TRBV12-4
clone size: few
J gene: TRBJ2-5
CDR3 protein: CASSLVGGQETQYF
CDR3 DNA: TGTGCCAGCAGTTTAGTAGGCGGCCAAGAGACCCAGTACTTC

CDR3 length: 13
D gene: .
V gene: TRBV14
clone size: .
J gene: TRBJ2-3
CDR3 protein: CASSQEGGDTQYF
CDR3 DNA: TGTGCCAGCAGCCAAGAAGGGGGTGATACGCAGTATTTT

CDR3 length: 13
D gene: TRBD1
V gene: TRBV7-9
clone size: few
J gene: TRBJ2-7
CDR3 protein: CASSPDRGGEQYF
CDR3 DNA: TGTGCCAGCAGCCCGGACAGGGGTGGCGAGCAGTACTTC

CDR3 length: 18
D gene: .
V gene: TRBV11-3
clone size: .
J gene: TRBJ1-4
CDR3 protein: CASSPLGGHRATNEKLFF
CDR3 DNA: TGTGCCAGCAGCCCCTTGGGGGGACATCGGGCAACTAATGAAAAACTGTTTTTT

CDR3 length: 15
D gene: TRBD1
V gene: TRBV5-1
clone size: .
J gene: TRBJ1-3
CDR3 protein: CASSLDRGSGNTIYF
CDR3 DNA: TGCGCCAGCAGCTTAGACAGGGGCTCTGGAAACACCATATATTTT

CDR3 length: 17
D gene: .
V gene: TRBV21-1
clone size: .
J gene: TRBJ1-1
CDR3 protein: CASSKGRTQYSNTEAFF
CDR3 DNA: TGTGCCAGCAGCAAAGGAAGGACCCAGTACTCAAACACTGAAGCTTTCTTT

CDR3 length: 14
D gene: .
V gene: TRBV19
clone size: .
J gene: TRBJ1-1
CDR3 protein: CASSIPNMNTEAFF
CDR3 DNA: TGTGCCAGTAGTATCCCAAACATGAACACTGAAGCTTTCTTT

CDR3 length: 14
D gene: TRBD2
V gene: TRBV29-1
clone size: .
J gene: TRBJ2-5
CDR3 protein: CSVESGRVAGTQYF
CDR3 DNA: TGCAGCGTCGAAAGCGGGAGGGTCGCAGGGACCCAGTACTTC

CDR3 length: 16
D gene: .
V gene: TRBV25-1
clone size: .
J gene: TRBJ1-3
CDR3 protein: CASSPAPGEFRNTIYF
CDR3 DNA: TGTGCCAGCAGTCCTGCTCCAGGGGAGTTCCGAAACACCATATATTTT

CDR3 length: 14
D gene: TRBD1
V gene: TRBV29-1
clone size: .
J gene: TRBJ2-4
CDR3 protein: CSVMGQGVKNIQYF
CDR3 DNA: TGCAGCGTTATGGGACAGGGGGTCAAAAACATTCAGTACTTC

CDR3 length: 15
D gene: .
V gene: TRBV6-2/TRBV6-3
clone size: .
J gene: TRBJ1-2
CDR3 protein: CASSYTTGRNYGYTF
CDR3 DNA: TGTGCCAGCAGTTACACGACCGGACGTAACTATGGCTACACCTTC

CDR3 length: 16
D gene: TRBD1
V gene: TRBV12-3/TRBV12-4
clone size: .
J gene: TRBJ1-6
CDR3 protein: CASSSGTGGRGSPLHF
CDR3 DNA: TGTGCCAGCAGTTCGGGGACAGGGGGCAGGGGTTCACCCCTCCACTTT

CDR3 length: 15
D gene: TRBD1
V gene: TRBV24-1
clone size: .
J gene: TRBJ2-3
CDR3 protein: CATSDPGQYTDTQYF
CDR3 DNA: TGTGCCACCAGTGACCCGGGACAGTATACAGATACGCAGTATTTT

CDR3 length: 15
D gene: TRBD2
V gene: TRBV27
clone size: once
J gene: TRBJ2-7
CDR3 protein: CASSLFSGRGYEQYF
CDR3 DNA: TGTGCCAGCAGTCTATTTAGCGGGAGGGGGTACGAGCAGTACTTC

CDR3 length: 13
D gene: .
V gene: TRBV18
clone size: once
J gene: TRBJ2-7
CDR3 protein: CASSLGVDYEQYF
CDR3 DNA: TGTGCCAGCTCACTCGGAGTGGACTACGAGCAGTACTTC

CDR3 length: 13
D gene: .
V gene: TRBV5-1
clone size: few
J gene: TRBJ1-6
CDR3 protein: CASSGTGNSPLHF
CDR3 DNA: TGCGCCAGCAGCGGGACGGGGAATTCACCCCTCCACTTT

CDR3 length: 13
D gene: .
V gene: TRBV18
clone size: .
J gene: TRBJ2-5
CDR3 protein: CASSPPWEETQYF
CDR3 DNA: TGTGCCAGCTCACCACCGTGGGAAGAGACCCAGTACTTC

CDR3 length: 11
D gene: TRBD1
V gene: TRBV20-1
clone size: .
J gene: TRBJ1-2
CDR3 protein: CSARGRAGYTF
CDR3 DNA: TGCAGTGCCAGGGGGCGGGCGGGCTACACCTTC

CDR3 length: 14
D gene: TRBD1
V gene: TRBV5-1
clone size: .
J gene: TRBJ2-1
CDR3 protein: CASSSGQGYNEQFF
CDR3 DNA: TGCGCCAGCAGCTCGGGACAGGGCTACAATGAGCAGTTCTTC